This TCR beta chain emerged from a study of cytomegalovirus exposure and HLA in healthy donors. General study points: A later examination showed that TCR association rates differed by HLA locus, with DRB1 most and HLA-C fewest. The authors enumerated 164 TCR beta chains as linked to cytomegalovirus.

This PCR relied on a set of 60 Vbeta primers and 13 Jbeta primers. Clones were read by immunoSEQ multiplex PCR, and TCRdb kept only the in-frame ones, dropping some. The sample data list around 110,000 clones. A remark on this clone: Its specificity is unknown.

CDR3 length: 12 residues. Germline CDR1 and CDR2: SNHLY and FYNNEI. Between the trimmed V and J ends, which lost 8 bases and 8 bases, there was a span of 15 bases. The rearrangement joins TRBV2 to TRBJ1-2; unclear D gene. This receptor was identified in a man aged 25 to 40 in good health and CMV-seronegative. Sequenced: PBMCs. The CDR3: CASFLGGGGYTF. The CDR3 DNA reads TGTGCCAGCTTTCTAGGCGGAGGAGGCTACACCTTC.